These 9 T cell receptor beta chains share one sample of origin, sequenced in a study of blood T cell repertoires in COVID-19. Clones were sequenced by immunoSEQ multiplex PCR, and TCRdb holds only the in-frame ones, with some missing. The sample carries approximately 220,000 clones, about 87% recorded once. Sequenced input: PBMCs or T cells enriched from blood (not recorded which). The receptors derive from a woman in her twenties or thirties who had recovered from COVID-19.

The CDR3 region is CASSQVFTANTGELFF. The CDR3, as DNA: TGCGCCAGCAGCCAAGTCTTTACAGCGAACACCGGGGAGCTGTTTTTT. The rearrangement uses TRBV4-1 and TRBJ2-2; D not certain. With 1 base removed from V and 0 bases from J, the gap between germline ends came to 9 bases. Germline CDR1 is MGHRA and CDR2 is YSYEKL. The CDR3 is 16 amino acids.

This chain uses TRBV7-2 with TRBJ2-1; D is possibly TRBD2 (5 bases). The germline V and J ends were trimmed by 3 bases and 7 bases, with 19 bases remaining between them. CDR1 is SGHTA, CDR2 FQGNSA, per germline. The CDR3 has 16 amino acids. CDR3 sequence: CASSFTTANPGNEQFF. The CDR3 nucleotides read TGTGCCAGCAGCTTCACCACTGCCAACCCGGGAAATGAGCAGTTCTTC.

This chain connects TRBV5-6 to TRBJ2-5; 8 bases are a match to TRBD2. Losses at the gene ends were 1 base for V and 5 bases for J; bases not matched to a gene: 4. Looked up from germline, CDR1 is SGHDT and CDR2 is YYEEEE. This CDR3 comprises 14 residues. The CDR3 protein is CASSLWRGDETQYF. The DNA for the CDR3 is TGTGCCAGCAGCTTGTGGCGGGGGGATGAGACCCAGTACTTC.

V usage is TRBV2 and J usage is TRBJ1-5; TRBD1 might be the D (6 bases). Germline loops: CDR1 SNHLY, CDR2 FYNNEI. The CDR3 is made up of 15 amino acids. Trimming removed 4 bases at V and 1 base at J, with 11 bases between. CDR3 coding DNA: TGTGCCAGCAGTGTTTCACAGGGAAGCAATCAGCCCCAGCATTTT. This codes for CASSVSQGSNQPQHF. The variable domain in full, completed from reference TRBV2 and TRBJ1-5, reads EPEVTQTPSHQVTQMGQEVILRCVPISNHLYFYWYRQILGQKVEFLVSFYNNEISEKSEIFDDQFSVERPDGSNFTLKIRSTKLEDSAMYFCASSVSQGSNQPQHFGDGTRLSIL.

V and J are TRBV27 and TRBJ1-4; weak D call: TRBD1 (5 bases). V was clipped by 8 bases and J by 0 bases, with 16 bases between them. The germline gives CDR1 MNHEY, CDR2 SMNVEV (reference sequence). This CDR3 comprises 16 residues. The CDR3 DNA reads as TGTGCCAGCGCAATTCGACAGCCTGCAACTAATGAAAAACTGTTTTTT. It codes for CASAIRQPATNEKLFF.

The chain has TRBV5-5 and TRBJ2-5, with 7 bases identical to TRBD2. CDR1 and CDR2 from the germline V gene are SGHKS and YYEKEE (reference sequence). Unmatched junction bases numbered 1, after V lost 3 bases and J lost 2 bases. The CDR3 consists of 13 residues. The CDR3 here is CASSSGLQETQYF. In DNA form, the CDR3 reads TGTGCCAGCAGCTCGGGACTACAAGAGACCCAGTACTTC. Variable domain in full (rest from reference TRBV5-5 and TRBJ2-5): DAGVTQSPTHLIKTRGQQVTLRCSPISGHKSVSWYQQVLGQGPQFIFQYYEKEERGRGNFPDRFSARQFPNYSSELNVNALLLGDSALYLCASSSGLQETQYFGPGTRLLVL.

The rearrangement links TRBV7-6 to TRBJ1-5, with a possible D match to TRBD1 (5 bases). This CDR3 region has 18 residues. V lost 2 bases to trimming and J lost 0 bases, with 17 bases between them. Germline CDR1 is SGHVS and CDR2 is FNYEAQ. The CDR3 sequence: CASSLWAGGPDSNQPQHF. For the CDR3, the DNA is TGTGCCAGCAGCTTATGGGCGGGGGGACCTGATAGCAATCAGCCCCAGCATTTT.

V and J are TRBV18 and TRBJ2-5; D might be TRBD1 (5 bases). Deletions cut 3 bases from V and 5 bases from J, with 13 bases between. The germline CDR1 and CDR2 sequences are KGHSH and LQKENI. The CDR3 has 14 residues. The CDR3 is CASSPTLAGETQYF. The CDR3 bases are TGTGCCAGCTCACCCACCTTAGCAGGGGAGACCCAGTACTTC. Full variable domain (remainder filled in from reference TRBV18 and TRBJ2-5): NAGVMQNPRHLVRRRGQEARLRCSPMKGHSHVYWYRQLPEEGLKFMVYLQKENIIDESGMPKERFSAEFPKEGPSILRIQQVVRGDSAAYFCASSPTLAGETQYFGPGTRLLVL.

This clone was counted a few times. This chain joins TRBV25-1 and TRBJ1-5; D is unclear. The CDR3 length is 14 residues. V dropped 3 bases and J dropped 0 bases, with 6 bases sitting between them. The germline gives CDR1 MGHDK, CDR2 SYGVNS. CDR3 region: CASSEEVSNQPQHF. For the CDR3, the DNA is TGTGCCAGCAGTGAGGAGGTTAGCAATCAGCCCCAGCATTTT.